Each of the 4 T cell receptor beta chains below was sequenced from the same sample in a study of T-cell memory formation after mild COVID-19 (dated by TCRdb to 2020 to 2022). The method was 5' RACE. Sequencer: Illumina NovaSeq 6000. TCRdb reran the public reads through fastp at Q25 and MiXCR, keeping productive beta chains. CDR3 protein sequences are deduplicated, and each keeps its most common genes and DNA. The sample includes 150,000 to 200,000 distinct CDR3 sequences, with roughly 12% observed a single time. The top ten hold about 3.8% of the sample. Sequencing was carried out using PBMCs or a T cell subset sorted from them (not recorded which). Receptor source: a man younger than 35 who had mild COVID-19 (a few samples of this study predate the infection). The sample titles of this study are shuffled in the database, so cell type and time point are left out; the donor was told from shared clones.

The chain combines TRBV20-1 with TRBJ1-6; D is perhaps TRBD1 (6 bases). Trimming left V 5 bases short and J 0 bases short, with 11 bases between. The CDR3 is made up of 15 amino acids. Germline CDR1 and CDR2: DFQATT and SNEGSKA (reference sequence). CDR3 protein: CSAVDSSSYNSPLHF. In DNA, the CDR3 is TGCAGTGCTGTGGACAGCAGCTCCTATAATTCACCCCTCCACTTT.

This clonotype showed up just a few times. The rearrangement joins TRBV6-5 to TRBJ1-2; 8 bases match TRBD1. Germline CDR1 MNHEY, CDR2 SVGAGI. The CDR3 is made up of 14 amino acids. Trimming at V came to 2 bases and at J to 7 bases, leaving 6 bases not matched to a gene. The CDR3 DNA follows: TGTGCCAGCAGTTACGATGCAGGGGGCAGTGGCTACACCTTC. Protein product: CASSYDAGGSGYTF.

J is TRBJ2-7 and V is TRBV12-3 or TRBV12-4; possibly TRBD1 for D (5 bases). V lost 1 base, J lost 2 bases, and 6 bases lay in between. The CDR3 covers 13 residues. The CDR3: CASSLVDTYEQYF. CDR3 DNA: TGTGCCAGCAGTTTAGTGGACACCTACGAGCAGTACTTC.

The chain uses TRBV7-9 and TRBJ2-3; 10 bases match TRBD2. V shed 5 bases and J 1 base; nucleotides not matched to a gene: 3. The CDR3 spans 15 residues. The germline CDR1 and CDR2 sequences are SEHNR and FQNEAQ (reference sequence). This CDR3 reads CASSATSGGTDTQYF. The CDR3 bases are TGTGCCAGCAGCGCAACTAGCGGGGGCACAGATACGCAGTATTTT. The whole variable domain, filled in from reference TRBV7-9 and TRBJ2-3, reads DTGVSQNPRHKITKRGQNVTFRCDPISEHNRLYWYRQTLGQGPEFLTYFQNEAQLEKSRLLSDRFSAERPKGSFSTLEIQRTEQGDSAMYLCASSATSGGTDTQYFGPGTRLTVL.